The 4 T cell receptor beta chains below were found in one sample sequenced in a study of cytomegalovirus exposure and HLA in healthy donors. PCR employed 60 Vbeta and 13 Jbeta primers. Repertoires were generated with immunoSEQ multiplex PCR, while TCRdb's copy carries only in-frame clones and drops some. The table lists about 160,000 clones, around 74% of them singletons. Material for sequencing was PBMCs. The receptors were sampled from a woman in her twenties or thirties in good health and CMV-seronegative.

CDR3 region: CASTSFSTLNTGELFF. Written as DNA, the CDR3 is TGTGCCAGCACCTCTTTTAGCACCCTTAACACCGGGGAGCTGTTTTTT. This chain uses TRBV5-4 with TRBJ2-2, with D unresolved. With 6 bases removed from V and 2 bases from J, the gap between germline ends came to 17 bases. The CDR3 length is 16 residues. Germline-derived CDR1 and CDR2 are SGHNT and YYREEE (reference sequence).

This chain uses TRBV11-2 with TRBJ1-2; 8 nucleotides align to TRBD1. Germline V gives CDR1 SGHAT, CDR2 FQNNGV. CDR3 length equals 14 residues. The V segment lost 1 base and the J segment 7 bases; nucleotides outside the gene matches: 5. Here the CDR3 DNA reads TGTGCCAGCAGCTTAGGACAGGGGTATTTTGGCTACACCTTC. Amino acid sequence: CASSLGQGYFGYTF.

The chain joins TRBV10-3 to TRBJ2-7; 8 bases map to TRBD1. Germline-derived CDR1 and CDR2 are ENHRY and SYGVKD. After removal of 6 bases from V and 5 bases from J, the junction contained 9 bases not matched to a gene. This CDR3 has 14 residues. CDR3 protein: CAIRGQAPAHEQYF. The DNA of the CDR3 is TGTGCCATCAGGGGACAGGCCCCTGCCCACGAGCAGTACTTC.

This chain joins TRBV19 and TRBJ1-5, with D possibly being TRBD1 (6 bases). Looked up from germline, CDR1 is LNHDA and CDR2 is SQIVND (reference sequence). V gave up 4 bases and J gave up 2 bases, with 12 bases separating them. This CDR3 is 15 amino acids long. CDR3 sequence reads: CASSNQGMGNQPQHF. As DNA, the CDR3 is TGTGCCAGTAGTAACCAGGGGATGGGCAATCAGCCCCAGCATTTT. Combining the CDR3 with reference TRBV19 and TRBJ1-5 gives the whole variable domain DGGITQSPKYLFRKEGQNVTLSCEQNLNHDAMYWYRQDPGQGLRLIYYSQIVNDFQKGDIAEGYSVSREKKESFPLTVTSAQKNPTAFYLCASSNQGMGNQPQHFGDGTRLSIL.